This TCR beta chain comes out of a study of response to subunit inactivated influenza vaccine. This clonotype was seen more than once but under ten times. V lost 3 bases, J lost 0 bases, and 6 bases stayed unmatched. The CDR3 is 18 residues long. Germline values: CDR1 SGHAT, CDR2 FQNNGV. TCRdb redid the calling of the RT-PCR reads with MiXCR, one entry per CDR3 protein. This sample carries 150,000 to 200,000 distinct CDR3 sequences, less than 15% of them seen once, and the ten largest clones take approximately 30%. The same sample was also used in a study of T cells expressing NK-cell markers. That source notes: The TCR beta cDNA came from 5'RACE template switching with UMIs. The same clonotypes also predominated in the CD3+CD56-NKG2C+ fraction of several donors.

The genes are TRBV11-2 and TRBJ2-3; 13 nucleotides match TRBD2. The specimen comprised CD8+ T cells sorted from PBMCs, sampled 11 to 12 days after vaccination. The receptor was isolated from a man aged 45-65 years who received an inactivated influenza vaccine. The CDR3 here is CASSFTSGGELSTDTQYF. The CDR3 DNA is TGTGCCAGCAGCTTCACTAGCGGGGGGGAACTAAGCACAGATACGCAGTATTTT. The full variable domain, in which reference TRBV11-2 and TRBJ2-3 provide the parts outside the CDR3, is EAGVAQSPRYKIIEKRQSVAFWCNPISGHATLYWYQQILGQGPKLLIQFQNNGVVDDSQLPKDRFSAERLKGVDSTLKIQPAKLEDSAVYLCASSFTSGGELSTDTQYFGPGTRLTVL.